This T cell receptor beta chain was observed in a study of OX40 agonist ivuxolimab in advanced cancers. Study-wide background: Partial responses were achieved by three patients, one with hepatocellular carcinoma and two with cutaneous melanoma. The study's findings and limits: Averaging showed that CD8+ T cells had more expanded clones than CD4+ did.

As concerns this clone: Its antigen is as yet unknown.

The germline gives CDR1 SGHKS, CDR2 YYEKEE (reference sequence). The CDR3 loop spans 19 amino acids. Trimming cost V 3 bases and J 0 bases; bases outside gene matches: 12. Repertoires were generated with immunoSEQ multiplex PCR, while TCRdb's copy carries only in-frame clones and drops some. The data hold approximately 92,000 clones, with more than 95% observed a single time. This material consisted of CD4+ or CD8+ T cells sorted from blood, taken in a trial of the OX40 agonist ivuxolimab. This clonotype was obtained from an adult with an advanced solid tumor such as melanoma, head and neck, liver or kidney cancer. The chain uses TRBV5-5 and TRBJ2-5, with 12 bases identical to TRBD2. CDR3 nucleotides: TGTGCCAGCAGCTCTCTAACCACTAGCGGGGGGTTGTACCAAGAGACCCAGTACTTC. Translation gives CASSSLTTSGGLYQETQYF.